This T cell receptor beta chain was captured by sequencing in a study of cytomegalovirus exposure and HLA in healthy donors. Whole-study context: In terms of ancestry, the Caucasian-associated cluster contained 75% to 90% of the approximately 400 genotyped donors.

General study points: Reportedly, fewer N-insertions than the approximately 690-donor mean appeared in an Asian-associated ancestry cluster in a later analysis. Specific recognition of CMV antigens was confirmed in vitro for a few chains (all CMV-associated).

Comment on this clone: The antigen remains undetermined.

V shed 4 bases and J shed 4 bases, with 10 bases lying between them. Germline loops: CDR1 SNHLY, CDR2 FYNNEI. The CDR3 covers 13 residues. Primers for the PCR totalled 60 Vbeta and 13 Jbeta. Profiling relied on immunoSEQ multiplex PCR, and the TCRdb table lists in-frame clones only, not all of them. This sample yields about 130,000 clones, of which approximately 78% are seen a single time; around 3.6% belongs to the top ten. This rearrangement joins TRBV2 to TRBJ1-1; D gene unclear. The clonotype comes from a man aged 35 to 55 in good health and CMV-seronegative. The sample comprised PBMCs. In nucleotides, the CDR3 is TGTGCCAGCAGTGGTAGCACCTTCACTGAAGCTTTCTTT. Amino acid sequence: CASSGSTFTEAFF.